These 5 T cell receptor beta chains share one sample of origin, sequenced in a study of breast tumors, draining lymph nodes, adjacent tissues. MiXCR was run by TCRdb on the multiplex PCR reads, yielding one entry per CDR3 protein. The table records roughly 19,000 distinct CDR3 sequences, 50% of them present only once. Sample: breast tumor tissue. These receptors originate from a female donor with breast cancer. Some clones in this sample may be carry-over from other donors' samples.

The rearrangement uses TRBV30 and TRBJ1-3; D is unclear. The CDR3 length is 13 residues. Trimming pared 1 base from V and 1 base from J, leaving 5 bases between. In germline, CDR1 is GTSNPN, CDR2 SVGIG (reference sequence). The DNA of the CDR3 is TGTGCCTGGAGTGCAGGATCTGGAAACACCATATATTTT. This translates into CAWSAGSGNTIYF.

The genes are TRBV10-1 and TRBJ1-5; 8 nucleotides align to TRBD1. The CDR3 has 15 residues. V lost 2 bases to trimming and J lost 0 bases; unmatched junction nucleotides: 0. Germline CDR1 WNHNN, CDR2 SYGVQD (reference sequence). CDR3 loop: CASSETGGSNQPQHF. The CDR3 DNA is TGCGCCAGCAGTGAGACAGGGGGTAGCAATCAGCCCCAGCATTTT.

This clonotype has a count of ten or more. The chain uses TRBV12-3 or TRBV12-4 and TRBJ1-2; D ambiguous. The CDR3 has 11 residues. V was trimmed by 3 bases and J by 8 bases, leaving 7 bases between them. CDR3 protein: CASSLGEGYTF. As DNA, the CDR3 is TGTGCCAGCAGTTTGGGTGAAGGCTACACCTTC.

This chain joins TRBV4-3 and TRBJ2-1; D uncertain. Germline lookup yields CDR1 LGHNA and CDR2 YSLEER. The CDR3 totals 15 residues. The ends were cut back, 1 base at V and 0 bases at J, with 7 bases in the middle. The CDR3 reads CASSQGGNSYNEQFF. CDR3 nucleotides: TGCGCCAGCAGCCAAGGCGGTAACTCCTACAATGAGCAGTTCTTC.

The J gene is TRBJ2-3, the V gene TRBV10-3; possibly TRBD1 for D (6 bases). CDR1 is ENHRY and CDR2 is SYGVKD in the germline V gene. The CDR3 is 14 residues long. V lost 3 bases and J lost 4, with 11 bases in between. In DNA, the CDR3 is TGTGCCATCAGTGAACTACAGGGTTCAGATACGCAGTATTTT. Amino acids: CAISELQGSDTQYF.